The TCR beta chain described here comes from a study of blood T cell repertoires in COVID-19. Study background: Sites across the United States, Italy and Spain contributed samples from acute and convalescent COVID-19.

The ends lost 5 bases at V and 5 bases at J; junction bases unmatched: 2. CDR1 LNHDA and CDR2 SQIVND come from the germline V gene (reference sequence). The CDR3 spans 13 residues. Assay: immunoSEQ multiplex PCR; the TCRdb copy retains only in-frame clones and omits some. Counted here are over 250,000 clones, approximately 91% occurring once; the ten biggest clones make up 0.8% to 1%. Participant age was roughly 18 to 90 years, and participants resided in fewer than 30 US areas. Donors were grouped by their self-reported clinical history. V gene TRBV19 combines with J gene TRBJ1-1, with 10 bases lining up with TRBD1. Material for sequencing was PBMCs or T cells enriched from blood (not recorded which). The receptor comes from a woman aged 30 to 39 who had recovered from COVID-19. CDR3 DNA: TGTGCCAGTAGTTGGACAGGGGGGACTGAAGCTTTCTTT. This sequence encodes CASSWTGGTEAFF.